One and the same sample provided the 23 T cell receptor beta chains below, sequenced in a study of CD8+CD57+ T cells in acquired aplastic anemia. Profiles of TCR beta VDJ and CDR3 were generated from a genomic DNA template. Each CDR3 protein gets one entry after TCRdb re-called the reads with MiXCR. Of some 220,000 distinct CDR3 sequences in the sample, about 37% are singletons; the top ten hold about 1.1%. The material sequenced was sorted CD4+, CD8+, or CD8+CD57+ T cells (not recorded which) from PBMCs. Receptors originate from a human donor in good health, serving as a control.

This clonotype has ten or more counts. V usage is TRBV10-3 and J usage is TRBJ1-4, with D unclear. The CDR3 loop spans 15 amino acids. CDR1 ENHRY and CDR2 SYGVKD come from the germline V gene. Trimming left V 1 base short and J 5 bases short, with 11 bases between. DNA for the CDR3: TGTGCCATCAGTGAGTTCGAGACGGTGAATGAAAAACTGTTTTTT. It translates to CAISEFETVNEKLFF.

DNA for the CDR3: TGTGCCACCAGCAGAGCCATCTCTGGAAACACCTTC. Translated, it gives CATSRAISGNTF. The chain recombines TRBV15 with TRBJ1-2; no reliable D call. Germline CDR1 LNHNV, CDR2 YYDKDF (reference sequence). V dropped 1 base and J dropped 12 bases, with 12 bases sitting between them. The CDR3 runs to 12 residues.

The CDR3 sequence is CASSLWGGGYTF. The CDR3 coding sequence is TGCGCCAGCAGCTTGTGGGGGGGTGGCTACACCTTC. The chain combines TRBV5-1 with TRBJ1-2, with a weak D call TRBD1 (5 bases). Between the trimmed V and J ends, which lost 1 base and 7 bases, there was a span of 8 bases. CDR1 and CDR2 (germline): SGHRS, YFSETQ. This CDR3 is 12 amino acids long.

This chain joins TRBV7-9 and TRBJ1-6, with D unresolved. V was shortened by 5 bases and J by 3 bases, with 5 bases between the two germline ends. CDR1 is SEHNR, CDR2 FQNEAQ, per germline (reference sequence). The CDR3 is 13 residues long. CDR3 sequence: CASSPNYNSPLHF. CDR3 DNA: TGTGCCAGCAGCCCAAACTATAATTCACCCCTCCACTTT.

Comments on this clonotype: This may be a read error: a much more frequent sequence differs by one nucleotide. The genes are TRBV29-1 and TRBJ1-2, with D tentatively TRBD1 (6 bases). Trimming took 1 base from V and 3 from J, leaving 15 bases between them. CDR1 is SQVTM, CDR2 ANQGSEA, per germline. The CDR3 contains 15 residues. In nucleotides, the CDR3 is TGCAGCGTTGAAGTTTTTGGGGGCCCAGACTATGGCTACACCTTC. It is translated as CSVEVFGGPDYGYTF. Full variable domain (remainder filled in from reference TRBV29-1 and TRBJ1-2): SAVISQKPSRDICQRGTSLTIQCQVDSQVTMMFWYRQQPGQSLTLIATANQGSEATYESGFVIDKFPISRPNLTFSTLTVSNMSPEDSSIYLCSVEVFGGPDYGYTFGSGTRLTVV.

This clonotype has a handful of counts. This chain joins TRBV21-1 and TRBJ2-7; the table's D call of TRBD2 was not tested on the DNA. TRBV21-1 is a pseudogene. The CDR3 is 20 residues long. CDR3 region: CASSKLSRGNGTSGSIAQYF. CDR3 DNA sequence: TGTGCCAGCAGCAAACTTTCCAGGGGAAACGGGACTAGCGGGAGTATCGCGCAGTACTTC.

This clonotype was picked up a small number of times. The chain uses TRBV28 and TRBJ2-1, with a weak D call TRBD1 (6 bases). The germline CDR1 and CDR2 sequences are MDHEN and SYDVKM. V gave up 4 bases and J gave up 5 bases, with 6 bases separating them. The CDR3 covers 12 residues. The CDR3 DNA sequence: TGTGCCAGCAGTTCAGGGGACAATGAGCAGTTCTTC. The encoded protein is CASSSGDNEQFF.

There are many counts of this clonotype. The V and J genes are TRBV3-1 and TRBJ1-2; D gene ambiguous. Trimming cost V 0 bases and J 7 bases, with 18 bases left between them. The CDR3 totals 16 residues. Germline CDR1 LGHDT, CDR2 YNNKEL (reference sequence). CDR3 sequence reads: CASSQDEGGRGGGYTF. For the CDR3, the DNA is TGTGCCAGCAGCCAAGATGAGGGCGGAAGAGGTGGTGGCTACACCTTC. Using reference TRBV3-1 and TRBJ1-2 for the parts outside the CDR3, the full variable domain is DTAVSQTPKYLVTQMGNDKSIKCEQNLGHDTMYWYKQDSKKFLKIMFSYNNKELIINETVPNRFSPKSPDKAHLNLHINSLELGDSAVYFCASSQDEGGRGGGYTFGSGTRLTVV.

The chain is built from TRBV5-1 and TRBJ2-6, with a tentative D call TRBD1 (7 bases). The CDR3 contains 15 residues. Trimming stripped 3 bases from V and 4 bases from J, with 11 bases between. Germline V lookup: CDR1 SGHRS, CDR2 YFSETQ. The CDR3 region is CASSSEGAGANVLTF. The CDR3 nucleotides read TGCGCCAGCAGCTCGGAGGGGGCGGGGGCCAACGTCCTGACTTTC.

The gene calls are TRBV15 and TRBJ2-1; 11 nucleotides match TRBD1. V was clipped by 0 bases and J by 1 base; unmatched bases: 5. In germline, CDR1 is LNHNV, CDR2 YYDKDF (reference sequence). This CDR3 region has 18 residues. The CDR3, as DNA: TGTGCCACCAGCAGAGATGGGGGACAGGGGGGTTCCTACAATGAGCAGTTCTTC. It specifies CATSRDGGQGGSYNEQFF.

The rearrangement joins TRBV5-8 to TRBJ2-5; TRBD1 matches at 9 bases. The better agreement between TRBJ2-7 and the DNA end casts doubt on the J call. There are 15 residues in the CDR3. The germline V gene has CDR1 SGHTS and CDR2 YDEGEE. CDR3 region: CASSLGGDRAHEQYF. CDR3 sequence (DNA): TGTGCCAGCAGCTTGGGGGGGGACAGGGCCCACGAGCAGTACTTC.

This clonotype was counted ten times or more. V and J are TRBV9 and TRBJ2-1; D is ambiguous. Germline CDR1 is SGDLS and CDR2 is YYNGEE. Trimming removed 0 bases from V and 0 bases from J, with 7 bases in between. The CDR3 is made up of 15 amino acids. CDR3 loop: CASSVGRNSYNEQFF. CDR3 DNA sequence: TGTGCCAGCAGCGTAGGGCGGAACTCCTACAATGAGCAGTTCTTC.

This clonotype has more than one count but fewer than ten. V and J are TRBV10-3 and TRBJ2-7; perhaps D is TRBD1 or TRBD2 (5 bases each). This CDR3 has 13 amino acids. V lost 1 base and J 6 bases, leaving 10 bases between the germline ends. The germline V gene has CDR1 ENHRY and CDR2 SYGVKD. Written as DNA, the CDR3 is TGTGCCATCAGTGAGTGGGGCGAGGGCGAGCAGTACGTC. Translation gives CAISEWGEGEQYV.

This chain connects TRBV18 to TRBJ2-3, with TRBD2 identical over 8 bases. Trimming cost V 6 bases and J 0 bases; bases outside gene matches: 2. The CDR3 totals 14 residues. CDR1 is KGHSH and CDR2 is LQKENI in the germline V gene. The CDR3 loop is CASSSGSSTDTQYF. The CDR3 coding sequence is TGTGCCAGCTCGAGCGGGAGTAGCACAGATACGCAGTATTTT.

This clonotype was recorded once. The V and J genes are TRBV20-1 and TRBJ2-5, with 9 bases that match TRBD1. The CDR3 length is 14 residues. Losses at the gene ends were 4 bases for V and 1 base for J; bases not matched to a gene: 4. Germline V lookup: CDR1 DFQATT, CDR2 SNEGSKA (reference sequence). The CDR3 spells CSATEGQGQETQYF. The CDR3, as DNA: TGCAGTGCTACCGAGGGACAGGGCCAAGAGACCCAGTACTTC.

A remark on this clonotype: This could be a read error, since a much larger clone is one nucleotide away. The CDR3 does not end in the conserved phenylalanine or tryptophan, so this is likely a read error. The chain carries TRBV11-1 and TRBJ1-2; TRBD1 agrees at 8 bases. The CDR3 is 16 amino acids. From germline, CDR1 is SGHAT and CDR2 FQDESV (reference sequence). The V and J ends lost 4 bases and 2 bases, in that order; junction bases with no gene match: 9. CDR3 region: CASSSQPGQVNYGYTS. The CDR3 DNA sequence: TGTGCCAGCAGCTCGCAACCGGGACAGGTGAACTATGGCTACACCTCC.

This clonotype was found a few times. The J gene is TRBJ2-5, the V gene TRBV18; D remains unclear. Trimming pared 4 bases from V and 4 bases from J, leaving 13 bases between. The CDR3 is made up of 14 amino acids. CDR1 and CDR2 from the germline V gene are KGHSH and LQKENI. The CDR3 here is CASSLLGWAETQYF. Here the CDR3 DNA reads TGTGCCAGCTCACTACTTGGGTGGGCAGAGACCCAGTACTTC.

This clonotype was picked up a small number of times. The chain links TRBV4-2 to TRBJ1-2; D is ambiguous. Trimming stripped 0 bases from V and 2 bases from J, with 7 bases between. The CDR3 has 14 amino acids. Germline assignment: CDR1 LGHNA and CDR2 YNFKEQ. CDR3 DNA sequence: TGTGCCAGCAGCCAAGAGGCCAGAAACTATGGCTACACCTTC. Translation gives CASSQEARNYGYTF.

As to this clonotype: A much larger clonotype is one base distant, so this may be a read error. This sequence joins TRBV5-1 and TRBJ2-2; D is perhaps TRBD2 (5 bases). The CDR3 covers 15 residues. Per the germline V gene, CDR1 is SGHRS and CDR2 is YFSETQ. The CDR3: CASSDNIGVTGELSF. The DNA for the CDR3 is TGCGCCAGCAGCGATAACATCGGTGTTACCGGGGAGCTGTCTTTT.

The V gene is TRBV18, the J gene TRBJ2-2; 9 bases line up with TRBD1. The V gene end was trimmed by 6 bases and the J gene end by 0 bases; junction bases not matched to a gene: 5. In germline, CDR1 is KGHSH, CDR2 LQKENI. The CDR3 totals 16 residues. In DNA, the CDR3 is TGTGCCAGCTCGTCAACAGGGGGCACGAACACCGGGGAGCTGTTTTTT. Translation gives CASSSTGGTNTGELFF.

This clonotype was found a few times. Possible read error: a much larger clone is one base away. The chain employs TRBV19 and TRBJ2-7; D is ambiguous. The V gene's germline CDR1 is LNHDA and CDR2 SQIVND (reference sequence). CDR3 size: 13 residues. The CDR3 nucleotides read TGTGCCAGTAGTAAGGAGATATACTACGAGCGGTACTTC. It translates to CASSKEIYYERYF. Filled out from reference TRBV19 and TRBJ2-7, the complete variable domain reads DGGITQSPKYLFRKEGQNVTLSCEQNLNHDAMYWYRQDPGQGLRLIYYSQIVNDFQKGDIAEGYSVSREKKESFPLTVTSAQKNPTAFYLCASSKEIYYERYFGPGTRLTVT.

This clonotype is a singleton in its sample. V gene TRBV29-1 combines with J gene TRBJ1-2; 9 bases align to TRBD1. The junction had 5 bases not matched to a gene; V was cut back by 7 bases and J by 2 bases. The CDR3 loop spans 13 amino acids. Germline-derived CDR1 and CDR2 are SQVTM and ANQGSEA. CDR3 in DNA: TGCAGCGCACAGGGGGCGGTCAACTATGGCTACACCTTC. Translated: CSAQGAVNYGYTF.

In this sample, this clonotype turned up a few times. The chain recombines TRBV6-5 with TRBJ2-2, with D perhaps TRBD2 (6 bases). Trimming shortened V by 2 bases and J by 2 bases, and 9 bases separated the two germline ends. The CDR3 contains 15 residues. Per germline, CDR1 MNHEY and CDR2 SVGAGI. Here the CDR3 DNA reads TGTGCCAGCAGTTACGCTAGCGCCAACACCGGGGAGCTGTTTTTT. Translation: CASSYASANTGELFF.